This T cell receptor beta chain was sequenced in a study of cytomegalovirus exposure and HLA in healthy donors. The study's findings and limits: Researchers reported in a later analysis that a missense DCLRE1C variant was tied to TCR beta V- and J-gene trimming. Donor immune exposure was known only as CMV serostatus.

The CDR3 length is 14 residues. Per the germline V gene, CDR1 is KGHSH and CDR2 is LQKENI. The V and J ends lost 2 bases and 5 bases respectively, with 12 bases between them. Amplification used 60 Vbeta primers and 13 Jbeta primers. Assay: immunoSEQ multiplex PCR; the TCRdb copy retains only in-frame clones and omits some. The data show fewer than 150,000 clones, 70% to 85% seen once. About this clone: Its matching antigen is unknown.

This chain links TRBV18 with TRBJ1-2, with D uncertain. Sequencing was done on a sample of PBMCs. The TCR originated in a woman between 18 and 29 years old in good health and CMV-seronegative. DNA for the CDR3: TGTGCCAGCTCACCATTCGACGCAGGATATGGCTACACCTTC. Protein: CASSPFDAGYGYTF.